This T cell receptor (beta chain) stems from a study of CD8+ T cells in alopecia areata. RNA was isolated and reverse transcribed to cDNA, the sequencing template. Generated by immunoSEQ multiplex PCR, the TCRdb table keeps only in-frame clones and is missing some. Of some 170,000 clones listed, roughly 50% are singletons. Between the trimmed V and J ends, which lost 1 base and 5 bases, there was a span of 5 bases. This CDR3 comprises 12 residues. CDR1 and CDR2 from the germline V gene are SGHTA and FQGNSA. This sample's treatment: oral pan-JAK inhibitor, 5-10 mg twice daily. The chain joins TRBV7-2 to TRBJ2-5; no firm D call. The sequence came from a human donor with alopecia areata. The sample was CD4+ T cells sorted from blood, taken at week 56, from a patient treated with tofacitinib. CDR3 coding DNA: TGTGCCAGCAGCTTAGTGTTCGAGACCCAGTACTTC. This sequence encodes CASSLVFETQYF. Looking up the rest from reference TRBV7-2 and TRBJ2-5 gives the full variable domain: GAGVSQSPSNKVTEKGKDVELRCDPISGHTALYWYRQSLGQGLEFLIYFQGNSAPDKSGLPSDRFSAERTGGSVSTLTIQRTQQEDSAVYLCASSLVFETQYFGPGTRLLVL.